The clone carrying this TCR beta chain was counted at least ten times. The data stem from a study of T-cell memory formation after mild COVID-19. Whole-study context: Most TCR clusters belonged to a single donor.

Sample barcodes and UMIs were carried by the TCR alpha and TCR beta cDNA libraries that 5'RACE generated with constant-segment primers. TCRdb re-derived calls from the 5' RACE reads in MiXCR, one entry per CDR3 protein. This table has roughly 120,000 distinct CDR3 sequences, roughly 15% appearing once. This TCR was sampled from an adult woman who had mild COVID-19 (a few samples of this study predate the infection). Cell type and time point are not known. Sequenced material: PBMCs or a T cell subset sorted from them (not recorded which).

DNA of the CDR3: TGCAGTGCGCCGAGGATAGGGCGAAACTCCGACGCTTTCTTT. Translation: CSAPRIGRNSDAFF. The genes are TRBV20-1 and TRBJ1-1, with D unresolved. V lost 6 bases and J 11 bases, leaving 25 bases between the germline ends. Per the germline V gene, CDR1 is DFQATT and CDR2 is SNEGSKA (reference sequence). The CDR3 is 14 amino acids.